Listed below are T cell receptor beta chains from one sample, sequenced in a study of Ad26.COV2.S vaccination and SARS-CoV-2 variants. Generated by immunoSEQ multiplex PCR, the TCRdb table keeps only in-frame clones and is missing some. The sample lists about 470,000 clones; around 90% were seen once. The material was peripheral blood, obtained in a trial of Ad26.COV2.S vaccine versus placebo. The receptors originated from a person aged 18-60 years who received the Ad26.COV2.S COVID-19 vaccine or a placebo. Both conserved end residues are part of each CDR3. Fields, in order: D gene, clone size, J gene, V gene, CDR3 DNA, CDR3 protein. A D gene is named only where the DNA matches it firmly. The size of a clone is reported for some rows only, either as once, few or many, or as a class for expanded clones.

d_call: TRBD1
clone_size: -
j_call: TRBJ2-2
v_call: TRBV24-1
cdr3_nt: TGTGCCACCAGTGATAAGCAGGACAGGACGAACACCGGGGAGCTGTTTTTT
cdr3_aa: CATSDKQDRTNTGELFF

d_call: -
clone_size: -
j_call: TRBJ1-1
v_call: TRBV5-1
cdr3_nt: TGCGCCAGCAGGCCAGGGGCCAAGTTAATGAACACTGAAGCTTTCTTT
cdr3_aa: CASRPGAKLMNTEAFF

d_call: -
clone_size: -
j_call: TRBJ1-4
v_call: TRBV30
cdr3_nt: TGTGCCTGGAGTGGGAAGACCCAGGGTGAAAAACTGTTTTTT
cdr3_aa: CAWSGKTQGEKLFF

d_call: -
clone_size: -
j_call: TRBJ1-5
v_call: TRBV18
cdr3_nt: TGTGCCAGCTCACCACAGGGCCAGCCCCAGCATTTT
cdr3_aa: CASSPQGQPQHF

d_call: -
clone_size: -
j_call: TRBJ2-1
v_call: TRBV3-1/TRBV3-2
cdr3_nt: TGTGCCAGCAGCCAATCGACGGGTAATCTGTTCTTC
cdr3_aa: CASSQSTGNLFF

d_call: -
clone_size: once
j_call: TRBJ2-7
v_call: TRBV29-1
cdr3_nt: TGCAGCCTTGGACAGATCGAGCCTACCTACGAGCAGTACTTC
cdr3_aa: CSLGQIEPTYEQYF

d_call: TRBD2
clone_size: -
j_call: TRBJ2-1
v_call: TRBV19
cdr3_nt: TGTGCCAGTAGTATCACGGCTAGCGGGATGTACAATGAGCAGTTCTTC
cdr3_aa: CASSITASGMYNEQFF

d_call: -
clone_size: -
j_call: TRBJ2-1
v_call: TRBV21-1
cdr3_nt: TGTGCCAGCAGCAAAGGGGTGACGACTAGCGCCAATGAGCAGTTCTTC
cdr3_aa: CASSKGVTTSANEQFF

d_call: -
clone_size: -
j_call: TRBJ1-2
v_call: TRBV9
cdr3_nt: TGTGCCAGCAGCGCCCGACAGCCGCTACCCTATGGCTACACCTTC
cdr3_aa: CASSARQPLPYGYTF

d_call: -
clone_size: -
j_call: TRBJ1-4
v_call: TRBV6-1
cdr3_nt: TGTGCCAGCAGTGAAGTACAGAATGAAAAACTGTTTTTT
cdr3_aa: CASSEVQNEKLFF

d_call: TRBD1
clone_size: -
j_call: TRBJ1-1
v_call: TRBV6-5
cdr3_nt: TGTGCCAGCAGTACTGCGACAGGGACGAACACTGAAGCTTTCTTT
cdr3_aa: CASSTATGTNTEAFF